The 14 T cell receptor beta chains below come from one sample, sequenced in a study of blood T cell repertoires in COVID-19. The method was immunoSEQ multiplex PCR; TCRdb's version includes in-frame clones alone and lacks a portion of them. The sample lists a few hundred thousand clones, approximately 83% seen once, with roughly 1.9% in the top ten. The specimen sequenced was peripheral blood. These receptors originate from a man aged 25-45 years who had recovered from COVID-19.

The J gene is TRBJ2-2, the V gene TRBV7-2, with 8 bases lining up with TRBD1. Trimming took 1 base from V and 4 from J; bases not matched to a gene: 2. The V gene's germline CDR1 is SGHTA and CDR2 FQGNSA. The CDR3 consists of 15 residues. The CDR3, as DNA: TGTGCCAGCAGCTTAGGGACAGGGTTCACCGGGGAGCTGTTTTTT. It specifies CASSLGTGFTGELFF.

On this clone itself: The junction shows a germline mismatch at one end, possibly a read error. The chain employs TRBV2 and TRBJ2-3, with 11 nucleotides matching TRBD2. From germline, CDR1 is SNHLY and CDR2 FYNNEI. CDR3 length: 13 residues. This chain's CDR3 is CASSGGLAAPPRF. The CDR3 DNA reads as TGTGCCAGCAGTGGGGGACTAGCGGCCCCCCCACGTTTT.

The V and J genes are TRBV2 and TRBJ2-7, with a tentative D call TRBD2 (6 bases). CDR1 and CDR2 from the germline V gene are SNHLY and FYNNEI. This CDR3 has 14 residues. V was cut by 3 bases and J by 3 bases, with 12 bases left in between. The CDR3 sequence: CASSEGRTNYEQYV. CDR3 DNA sequence: TGTGCCAGCAGTGAGGGACGGACTAACTACGAGCAGTACGTC.

V gene TRBV7-3 combines with J gene TRBJ2-2; D perhaps matches TRBD2 (7 bases). Trimming pared 2 bases from V and 6 bases from J, leaving 16 bases between. This CDR3 spans 16 amino acids. Germline V gives CDR1 SGHTA, CDR2 FQGTGA. CDR3 DNA: TGTGCCAGCAGCTTACGGGGGGCAGGGGCGCCCGGGGAGCTGTTTTTT. Encoded protein: CASSLRGAGAPGELFF.

This clone was detected once. The gene calls are TRBV5-1 and TRBJ2-3; TRBD2 aligns across 8 bases. The ends lost 7 bases at V and 2 bases at J; junction bases unmatched: 3. This CDR3 comprises 13 residues. CDR1 is SGHRS and CDR2 is YFSETQ in the germline V gene. CDR3 residues: CASSAGDTDTQYF. In DNA, the CDR3 is TGCGCCAGCTCAGCGGGGGACACAGATACGCAGTATTTT.

The V gene is TRBV15, the J gene TRBJ2-7; TRBD1 might be the D (5 bases). Germline V CDR1 and CDR2: LNHNV, YYDKDF (reference sequence). The V end lost 6 bases, the J end lost 11 bases, and 20 bases lay between the germline ends. There are 13 residues in the CDR3. The CDR3 DNA reads as TGTGCCACCAGTCTGAATAAACATGAACAGGAGTACTTC. Its protein product is CATSLNKHEQEYF.

The CDR3 is CASSEENGAFTGVQPQHF. The CDR3 DNA sequence: TGTGCCAGCAGTGAAGAAAACGGGGCTTTTACAGGGGTTCAGCCCCAGCATTTT. The rearrangement links TRBV2 to TRBJ1-5; 7 bases fit TRBD1. Trimming cost V 1 base and J 6 bases; bases outside gene matches: 15. CDR3 length: 18 amino acids. Germline assignment: CDR1 SNHLY and CDR2 FYNNEI.

The chain uses TRBV28 and TRBJ2-5, with 10 positions matching TRBD2. Germline V lookup: CDR1 MDHEN, CDR2 SYDVKM. The CDR3 has 14 residues. V gave up 6 bases and J gave up 5 bases; unmatched junction bases: 6. CDR3 coding DNA: TGTGCCAGCAGCAAGCGGGGGGGCCTGGAGACCCAGTACTTC. It specifies CASSKRGGLETQYF.

J is TRBJ1-1 and V is TRBV3-1 (or the pseudogene TRBV3-2); no clear D. Germline assignment: CDR1 LGHDT and CDR2 YNNKEL (reference sequence). The V end was cut by 1 base, the J end by 5 bases, with 14 bases between. CDR3 length: 15 amino acids. DNA for the CDR3: TGTGCCAGCAGCCAAGCTCAGAGCCTGCGGACTGAAGCTTTCTTT. Its protein product is CASSQAQSLRTEAFF.

This chain uses TRBV3-1 (or the pseudogene TRBV3-2) with TRBJ2-7; a possible D gene is TRBD1 (5 bases). CDR3 size: 15 residues. Germline V gene lookup returns CDR1 LGHDT and CDR2 YNNKEL (reference sequence). V lost 0 bases, J lost 1 base, and 10 bases lay in between. CDR3 amino acids: CASSQDNRQSYEQYF. The CDR3 region has the DNA TGTGCCAGCAGCCAAGATAATCGACAGTCCTACGAGCAGTACTTC.

The chain combines TRBV5-1 with TRBJ2-2, with D hard to call. This CDR3 is built from 14 residues. The V gene's germline CDR1 is SGHRS and CDR2 YFSETQ. Trimming took off 3 bases at V and 3 bases at J, with 9 bases between the two ends. This CDR3 is CASSSDTHTGELFF. The CDR3, as DNA: TGCGCCAGCAGCTCCGACACCCACACCGGGGAGCTGTTTTTT.

The chain employs TRBV3-1 (or the pseudogene TRBV3-2) and TRBJ2-2; D unclear. Germline V gene sequence: CDR1 LGHDT, CDR2 YNNKEL (reference sequence). CDR3 length: 16 residues. Trimming removed 3 bases at V and 1 base at J, with 12 bases between. As DNA, the CDR3 is TGTGCCAGCAGCCATCCCTTCTCGGGGAACACCGGGGAGCTGTTTTTT. It yields the protein CASSHPFSGNTGELFF.

This clone was seen a single time. A read error may account for a junction end that differs from germline. The chain links TRBV5-1 to TRBJ1-6, with D tentatively TRBD1 (5 bases). Germline-derived CDR1 and CDR2 are SGHRS and YFSETQ. CDR3 length: 15 amino acids. The CDR3 DNA sequence: TGCGCCAGCCGCTTTCTTGCAGGGTATAATTCACCCCTCCACTTT. This codes for CASRFLAGYNSPLHF.

The chain is built from TRBV27 and TRBJ1-2, with D maybe TRBD1 (6 bases). Germline lookup yields CDR1 MNHEY and CDR2 SMNVEV (reference sequence). This CDR3 has 16 residues. Trimming pared 1 base from V and 8 bases from J, leaving 20 bases between. CDR3: CASSLYRASDSRGYTF. CDR3 nucleotide sequence: TGTGCCAGCAGTTTATACAGGGCGTCTGATTCTCGGGGCTACACCTTC.